Described below is a single T cell receptor beta chain sequence and its context. This record comes from a study of cytomegalovirus exposure and HLA in healthy donors. Germline V gene sequence: CDR1 SNHLY, CDR2 FYNNEI. The CDR3 spans 13 residues. V gave up 4 bases and J gave up 7 bases, with 13 bases separating them. The study ran its PCR with 60 Vbeta and 13 Jbeta primers. The repertoire was sequenced with immunoSEQ multiplex PCR; TCRdb's copy has only in-frame clones and lacks some. The sample holds about 140,000 clones; 70% to 80% are singletons and the top ten take 4.9%. Sequencing used PBMCs. This receptor was obtained from a woman aged 45-60 years in good health and CMV-seronegative. J is TRBJ1-2 and V is TRBV2; D gene uncertain. This CDR3 is CASSGGESPGYTF. The DNA of the CDR3 is TGTGCCAGCAGTGGGGGAGAAAGTCCTGGCTACACCTTC.